What follows are 8 T cell receptor beta chains derived from one specimen sequenced in a study of blood T cell repertoires in COVID-19. The repertoire was sequenced with immunoSEQ multiplex PCR; TCRdb's copy has only in-frame clones and lacks some. The data hold approximately 270,000 clones, with about nine tenths observed a single time. Sequenced input: PBMCs or T cells enriched from blood (not recorded which). The receptors were gathered from a man between 35 and 55 years old who had recovered from COVID-19.

The chain uses TRBV7-2 and TRBJ2-1, with 11 nucleotides matching TRBD2. The CDR3 is 17 residues long. Trimming took 0 bases from V and 4 from J; bases not matched to a gene: 5. The germline gives CDR1 SGHTA, CDR2 FQGNSA. CDR3 nucleotide sequence: TGTGCCAGCAGCTTAGCGTCACTAGCGGGAGCTTACAATGAGCAGTTCTTC. Translated: CASSLASLAGAYNEQFF.

The chain links TRBV6-5 to TRBJ1-6; 7 bases map to TRBD1. The CDR3 is 15 residues long. Germline CDR1 MNHEY, CDR2 SVGAGI. V shed 4 bases and J 7 bases; nucleotides not matched to a gene: 7. The CDR3 coding sequence is TGTGCCAGCAGTTTCGCCGGGACAGAGAATTCACCCCTCCACTTT. Residues: CASSFAGTENSPLHF.

The V and J genes are TRBV5-1 and TRBJ2-5, with 14 bases matching TRBD2. Germline V gives CDR1 SGHRS, CDR2 YFSETQ. J gave up 5 bases and V 3 bases, and 3 bases lay outside the gene matches. There are 15 residues in the CDR3. In nucleotides, the CDR3 is TGCGCCAGCAGCTGGGGACTAGCGGGGGTGGAGACCCAGTACTTC. Translation gives CASSWGLAGVETQYF.

The CDR3 DNA reads as TGTGCCAGCAGTGAATATGCCCGGCAGGGGTACGAGCAGTACTTC. It yields the protein CASSEYARQGYEQYF. The rearrangement uses TRBV2 and TRBJ2-7; a weak D match, TRBD1 (6 bases). Germline V gives CDR1 SNHLY, CDR2 FYNNEI. V gave up 2 bases and J gave up 4 bases, with 15 bases separating them. The CDR3 sequence is 15 residues long.

In this sample, this clone turned up a few times. The chain employs TRBV9 and TRBJ2-5, with D unresolved. Deletions cut 4 bases from V and 1 base from J, with 8 bases between. CDR3 size: 13 residues. CDR1 is SGDLS, CDR2 YYNGEE, per germline. The CDR3, as DNA: TGTGCCAGCAGCCCCCCCCTCCAAGAGACCCAGTACTTC. Protein sequence: CASSPPLQETQYF.

This clone was seen only a few times. This rearrangement joins TRBV7-8 to TRBJ1-2; possibly TRBD1 for D (6 bases). CDR1 and CDR2 from the germline V gene are SGHVS and FQNEAQ. Trimming took 1 base from V and 1 from J, leaving 7 bases between them. The CDR3 has 14 residues. CDR3 region: CASSLVGGNYGYTF. CDR3 DNA sequence: TGTGCCAGCAGCTTAGTAGGGGGTAACTATGGCTACACCTTC.

Here the CDR3 reads CASSVVSGSSYNEQFF. The CDR3 coding sequence is TGTGCCAGCAGCGTAGTCTCGGGGAGCTCCTACAATGAGCAGTTCTTC. The chain couples TRBV9 to TRBJ2-1; tentatively, D is TRBD2 (5 bases). V dropped 0 bases and J dropped 0 bases, with 10 bases sitting between them. The CDR3 is 16 residues long. The V gene's germline CDR1 is SGDLS and CDR2 YYNGEE.

The CDR3 loop is CASSSGTSGVDEQFF. CDR3 coding DNA: TGTGCCAGCAGCTCCGGGACTAGCGGGGTCGATGAGCAGTTCTTC. The rearrangement links TRBV7-3 to TRBJ2-1; TRBD2 aligns across 13 bases. CDR1 and CDR2 from the germline V gene are SGHTA and FQGTGA. V shed 4 bases, J shed 8 bases, and the junction held 5 bases outside the gene matches. The length of the CDR3 is 15 residues.